The 23 T cell receptor beta chains presented below share a single source sample, sequenced in a study of T cell repertoires in aging, cancer and after chemotherapy. TCR beta rearrangements were amplified from peripheral blood genomic DNA. TRB rearrangements spanning V, D and J were amplified using mixed TRB-A/B primers. Using its own MiXCR run on the multiplex PCR reads, TCRdb lists one record per CDR3 protein. The sample lists about 9,700 distinct CDR3 sequences; roughly a third were seen once. The sample comprised blood. The receptors shown here come from a human donor in good health.

By sample fraction, this clonotype is medium-sized. The chain employs TRBV19 and TRBJ2-3; 8 nucleotides line up with TRBD2. Germline loops: CDR1 LNHDA, CDR2 SQIVND (reference sequence). The J segment lost 7 bases and the V segment lost 6 bases, leaving 9 bases of the junction unmatched. The CDR3 extends over 14 amino acids. CDR3 DNA sequence: TGTGCCAGTAGCCAACTCGGGGGGGTTAATACGCAGTATTTT. Its translation: CASSQLGGVNTQYF. Drawing the rest from reference TRBV19 and TRBJ2-3, the complete variable domain is DGGITQSPKYLFRKEGQNVTLSCEQNLNHDAMYWYRQDPGQGLRLIYYSQIVNDFQKGDIAEGYSVSREKKESFPLTVTSAQKNPTAFYLCASSQLGGVNTQYFGPGTRLTVL.

In its sample, this clonotype was seen a few times. The rearrangement links TRBV10-3 to TRBJ2-3; D might be TRBD2 (5 bases). The germline V gene has CDR1 ENHRY and CDR2 SYGVKD. The germline V and J ends were trimmed by 3 bases and 0 bases, with 13 bases remaining between them. This CDR3 is built from 16 residues. The CDR3 protein is CAISDRAALSTDTQYF. The CDR3 coding sequence is TGTGCCATCAGTGATCGAGCGGCCCTAAGCACAGATACGCAGTATTTT.

J is TRBJ2-1 and V is TRBV6-1; 8 bases are shared with TRBD1. The CDR3 has 17 amino acids. Looked up from germline, CDR1 is MNHNS and CDR2 is SASEGT. The junction had 18 bases not matched to a gene; V was cut back by 6 bases and J by 8 bases. DNA for the CDR3: TGTGCCAGCAGGGGATTTGGACAGGGAATGGGATTTTATGAGCAGTTCTTC. Amino acids: CASRGFGQGMGFYEQFF.

This clonotype was found a few times. This chain uses TRBV5-6 with TRBJ1-1, with D possibly matching TRBD1 (6 bases). Per the germline V gene, CDR1 is SGHDT and CDR2 is YYEEEE. CDR3 length: 12 residues. V lost 4 bases to trimming and J lost 5 bases, with 9 bases between them. The CDR3 region has the DNA TGTGCCAGCAGCGTCCAGGGGACTGAAGCTTTCTTT. Translating it yields CASSVQGTEAFF. The variable domain in full, completed from reference TRBV5-6 and TRBJ1-1, reads DAGVTQSPTHLIKTRGQQVTLRCSPKSGHDTVSWYQQALGQGPQFIFQYYEEEERQRGNFPDRFSGHQFPNYSSELNVNALLLGDSALYLCASSVQGTEAFFGQGTRLTVV.

The V gene is TRBV10-3, the J gene TRBJ1-1, with 7 bases identical to TRBD1. Germline CDR1 is ENHRY and CDR2 is SYGVKD. V gave up 10 bases and J gave up 5 bases; unmatched junction bases: 13. The CDR3 is 14 residues long. The CDR3 coding sequence is TGTGCCACCAATCCACAGGGGATGGAAACTGAAGCTTTCTTT. As protein: CATNPQGMETEAFF.

In its sample, this clonotype was seen a few times. The chain is built from TRBV12-3 or TRBV12-4 and TRBJ2-7; D gene unclear. V gave up 6 bases and J gave up 5 bases, with 11 bases separating them. The length of the CDR3 is 12 residues. The CDR3 protein is CASRTDWHEQYF. The CDR3 DNA reads TGTGCCAGCAGAACAGACTGGCACGAGCAGTACTTC.

This clonotype was counted a single time. The V call is TRBV7-6, the J call TRBJ2-1, with unresolved D. V lost 5 bases to trimming and J lost 10 bases, with 18 bases between them. This CDR3 comprises 14 residues. Germline V lookup: CDR1 SGHVS, CDR2 FNYEAQ. Here the CDR3 reads CASSPNILFSEQFF. The CDR3 DNA is TGTGCCAGCAGCCCTAATATCCTCTTTTCCGAGCAGTTCTTC.

This clonotype was counted a single time. This chain uses TRBV6-2 or TRBV6-3 with TRBJ2-7; 8 nucleotides align to TRBD1. The CDR3 consists of 14 residues. Trimming at V came to 8 bases and at J to 7 bases, leaving 13 bases not matched to a gene. Germline V lookup: CDR1 MNHEY, CDR2 SVGEGT. The CDR3 reads CASFRGAQGGEQYF. CDR3 DNA sequence: TGTGCCAGCTTCAGGGGGGCACAGGGGGGTGAGCAGTACTTC.

J is TRBJ2-1 and V is TRBV19; the match to TRBD2 covers 13 bases. This CDR3 is 18 amino acids long. Germline V gene data show CDR1 as LNHDA and CDR2 as SQIVND (reference sequence). V shed 5 bases and J 6 bases; nucleotides not matched to a gene: 13. CDR3 loop: CASSPQLAGGPRSNEQFF. The CDR3 region has the DNA TGTGCCAGTAGTCCACAACTAGCGGGGGGGCCTAGGTCCAATGAGCAGTTCTTC.

The table lists this clonotype with a few counts. V gene TRBV12-3 or TRBV12-4 combines with J gene TRBJ2-1; 14 bases line up with TRBD2. V gave up 6 bases and J gave up 8 bases; unmatched junction bases: 6. This CDR3 is built from 15 residues. The CDR3 coding sequence is TGTGCCAGCAGCCGGACTAGCGGGAGGAGTGATGAGCAGTTCTTC. The encoded protein is CASSRTSGRSDEQFF.

This clonotype was recorded a few times. The chain employs TRBV6-4 and TRBJ2-2, with TRBD1 matching 9 bases. The germline V gene has CDR1 MRHNA and CDR2 SNTAGT. The ends lost 4 bases at V and 4 bases at J; junction bases unmatched: 4. The CDR3 spans 15 residues. The CDR3 coding sequence is TGTGCCAGCAGTGCAGGGGACAGGGTCACCGGGGAGCTGTTTTTT. This translates into CASSAGDRVTGELFF.

This chain joins TRBV11-3 and TRBJ2-7; D not certain. The CDR3 runs 11 residues. Germline V lookup: CDR1 SGHNT, CDR2 YENEEA. The V end was cut by 2 bases, the J end by 6 bases, with 5 bases between. In DNA, the CDR3 is TGTGCCAGCAGCTTATCCACCGAGCAGTACTTC. Its protein product is CASSLSTEQYF.

The V call is TRBV6-5, the J call TRBJ1-1; 8 bases line up with TRBD1. J lost 0 bases, V lost 6 bases, and 6 bases had no gene match. This CDR3 region has 15 residues. Per the germline V gene, CDR1 is MNHEY and CDR2 is SVGAGI. CDR3: CASSKTGGMNTEAFF. The CDR3 bases are TGTGCCAGCAGCAAAACAGGGGGGATGAACACTGAAGCTTTCTTT.

The gene calls are TRBV21-1 and TRBJ2-3; the table assigns TRBD2, which was not confirmed against the DNA. TRBV21-1 is classified as a pseudogene. The CDR3 runs to 17 residues. The CDR3 DNA reads as TGTGCCAGCAGCAAAACGGCGGGGGGCAAGGGCACAGATACGCAGTATTTT. Translation gives CASSKTAGGKGTDTQYF.

Points on this clonotype: The junction departs from germline at one end; a sequencing error may be responsible. The V gene is TRBV5-6, the J gene TRBJ1-5; D remains ambiguous. The germline gives CDR1 SGHDT, CDR2 YYEEEE. The length of the CDR3 is 13 residues. The CDR3 DNA follows: TGCGCCAGCAGCGCGGACGGCAATCAGCCCCAGCATTTT. This sequence encodes CASSADGNQPQHF.

This chain connects TRBV5-1 to TRBJ1-1, with D uncertain. Germline V gives CDR1 SGHRS, CDR2 YFSETQ. CDR3 size: 15 residues. V lost 2 bases and J 0 bases, leaving 11 bases between the germline ends. For the CDR3, the DNA is TGCGCCAGCAGCTTCGAGGGCGCCATGAACACTGAAGCTTTCTTT. Its translation is CASSFEGAMNTEAFF. The whole variable domain, remainder taken from reference TRBV5-1 and TRBJ1-1, is KAGVTQTPRYLIKTRGQQVTLSCSPISGHRSVSWYQQTPGQGLQFLFEYFSETQRNKGNFPGRFSGRQFSNSRSEMNVSTLELGDSALYLCASSFEGAMNTEAFFGQGTRLTVV.

The chain couples TRBV19 to TRBJ2-1; TRBD2 agrees at 13 bases. CDR3 length equals 16 residues. J was trimmed by 8 bases and V by 7 bases; bases with no gene match: 11. Germline V gene data show CDR1 as LNHDA and CDR2 as SQIVND (reference sequence). The CDR3 protein is CASKTSGRADKDEQFF. The CDR3 bases are TGTGCCAGTAAAACTAGCGGGAGGGCCGACAAGGATGAGCAGTTCTTC.

The table lists this clonotype with a few counts. The V gene is TRBV27, the J gene TRBJ2-1; possible D gene TRBD1, 5 bases. Germline V gene sequence: CDR1 MNHEY, CDR2 SMNVEV (reference sequence). Trimming pared 4 bases from V and 0 bases from J, leaving 10 bases between. The CDR3 is 15 residues long. The CDR3 protein is CASSSRQSSYNEQFF. CDR3 sequence (DNA): TGTGCCAGCAGTTCCCGACAGAGCTCCTACAATGAGCAGTTCTTC.

This clonotype has just a few counts. This chain links TRBV30 with TRBJ2-3, with a tentative D call TRBD2 (6 bases). Trimming took off 1 base at V and 4 bases at J, with 12 bases between the two ends. From germline, CDR1 is GTSNPN and CDR2 SVGIG (reference sequence). The CDR3 runs 14 residues. The CDR3 region has the DNA TGTGCCTGGAGTGGGTGGGCGGGGCCAGATACGCAGTATTTT. Its protein product is CAWSGWAGPDTQYF.

V is TRBV29-1 and J is TRBJ2-5; 12 positions match TRBD1. The CDR3 spans 14 residues. Germline V CDR1 and CDR2: SQVTM, ANQGSEA. Trimming took 6 bases from V and 7 from J; bases not matched to a gene: 9. CDR3 sequence: CSVRSGQGAGTQYF. The CDR3 coding sequence is TGCAGCGTCCGATCGGGACAGGGGGCGGGGACCCAGTACTTC.

This clonotype was observed a handful of times. J is TRBJ1-5 and V is TRBV6-5, with D tentatively TRBD1 (5 bases). Germline CDR1 reads MNHEY; CDR2 reads SVGAGI. Trimming stripped 0 bases from V and 3 bases from J, with 9 bases between. The CDR3 runs 15 residues. The CDR3, as DNA: TGTGCCAGCAGTTACTCAGGGGAGATCAATCAGCCCCAGCATTTT. The encoded protein is CASSYSGEINQPQHF.

This clonotype is classed as medium-sized. The genes are TRBV29-1 and TRBJ1-2, with D unclear. CDR1 SQVTM and CDR2 ANQGSEA come from the germline V gene. The CDR3 contains 11 residues. Trimming left V 5 bases short and J 4 bases short, with 8 bases between. CDR3 in amino acids: CSVRAGYGYTF. Here the CDR3 DNA reads TGCAGCGTTCGGGCGGGCTATGGCTACACCTTC.

In regard to this clonotype: With a much larger clone just one base away, this may be a read error. The chain links TRBV11-3 to TRBJ2-2; the match to TRBD2 covers 11 bases. Germline lookup yields CDR1 SGHNT and CDR2 YENEEA. The CDR3 extends over 17 amino acids. The CDR3, as DNA: TGTGCCAGCAGCTTAGCACTAGCGGGGGCGAACACCGGGGTGCTGTTTTTT. Protein product: CASSLALAGANTGVLFF.